These 20 T cell receptor beta chains were all obtained from the same sample, sequenced in a study of beta chain features in type 1 diabetes (dated by TCRdb to the late 2010s). Library construction relied on the immunoSEQ multiplex PCR assay. The entire isolated RNA was reverse transcribed using the High Capacity cDNA Reverse Transcription Kit, and thus expressed TCRB transcripts were sequenced. What TCRdb holds here is the immuneACCESS table cut down to in-frame rearrangements. Part of the clones is not present; checked against another copy, under half of the missing clones reflect an unresolved V gene, and the others are unexplained. The sample profile shows about 340,000 clones; 7% to 9% of them were found once. The ten top clones hold 0.44% of the sample. Sequences were obtained from central memory CD4+ T cells from blood. The receptor set was obtained from a woman aged 18-35 years in good health.

This clone occurred a few times. V usage is TRBV7-2 and J usage is TRBJ2-1; 7 nucleotides line up with TRBD2. J gave up 4 bases and V 4 bases, and 10 bases lay outside the gene matches. The CDR3 length is 16 residues. The V gene's germline CDR1 is SGHTA and CDR2 FQGNSA. The CDR3 reads CASSSKAGRGYNEQFF. For the CDR3, the DNA is TGTGCCAGCAGCTCCAAAGCGGGGAGAGGATACAATGAGCAGTTCTTC.

The rearrangement joins TRBV9 to TRBJ2-1; 11 nucleotides match TRBD2. Losses at the gene ends were 4 bases for V and 5 bases for J; bases not matched to a gene: 8. The CDR3 is made up of 16 amino acids. The germline gives CDR1 SGDLS, CDR2 YYNGEE. CDR3 DNA sequence: TGTGCCAGCAGCCCGTTAGCGGGAGGGGTTGACAATGAGCAGTTCTTC. It translates to CASSPLAGGVDNEQFF. Supplemented by reference TRBV9 and TRBJ2-1, the full variable domain reads DSGVTQTPKHLITATGQRVTLRCSPRSGDLSVYWYQQSLDQGLQFLIQYYNGEERAKGNILERFSAQQFPDLHSELNLSSLELGDSALYFCASSPLAGGVDNEQFFGPGTRLTVL.

The sample holds many counts of this clone. The rearrangement links TRBV2 to TRBJ2-5; 12 nucleotides line up with TRBD1. The germline CDR1 and CDR2 sequences are SNHLY and FYNNEI. The V segment lost 1 base and the J segment 5 bases; nucleotides outside the gene matches: 5. The CDR3 extends over 16 amino acids. DNA of the CDR3: TGTGCCAGCAGTGAAGGGGGACAGGGGGCGGCGGAGACCCAGTACTTC. Protein product: CASSEGGQGAAETQYF.

V gene TRBV6-5 combines with J gene TRBJ2-7, with 10 bases fitting TRBD1. CDR1 is MNHEY and CDR2 is SVGAGI in the germline V gene. The V segment lost 6 bases and the J segment 4 bases; nucleotides outside the gene matches: 3. The CDR3 runs to 13 residues. The CDR3 loop is CASSPDRGYEQYF. Here the CDR3 DNA reads TGTGCCAGCAGCCCGGACAGGGGGTACGAGCAGTACTTC.

This clone has a handful of counts. This chain uses TRBV9 with TRBJ2-2; D call uncertain. CDR1 and CDR2 (germline): SGDLS, YYNGEE. V was cut by 4 bases and J by 6 bases, with 16 bases left in between. The CDR3 runs to 15 residues. The CDR3 sequence is CASSPQPVPPGELFF. The CDR3 DNA is TGTGCCAGCAGCCCCCAGCCGGTCCCACCCGGGGAGCTGTTTTTT.

This clone was counted many times. V usage is TRBV19 and J usage is TRBJ2-2; 7 bases match TRBD2. Germline lookup yields CDR1 LNHDA and CDR2 SQIVND (reference sequence). J was trimmed by 1 base and V by 4 bases; bases with no gene match: 6. The length of the CDR3 is 16 residues. DNA for the CDR3: TGTGCCAGTAGTAACTCAGCGGGACTGAACACCGGGGAGCTGTTTTTT. This codes for CASSNSAGLNTGELFF.

This clone showed up just a few times. This sequence joins TRBV18 and TRBJ1-2, with 10 bases fitting TRBD1. Germline-derived CDR1 and CDR2 are KGHSH and LQKENI. The CDR3 runs to 15 residues. J gave up 7 bases and V 3 bases, and 8 bases lay outside the gene matches. CDR3 coding DNA: TGTGCCAGCTCACCGGGACAGGGGAAAATGGGTGGCTACACCTTC. Translation: CASSPGQGKMGGYTF.

The sample holds a few counts of this clone. The CDR3 DNA reads as TGCGCCAGCAGCAGGGAGGACAGGGGGCTCTTCGAGCAGTACTTC. Protein product: CASSREDRGLFEQYF. The gene calls are TRBV5-1 and TRBJ2-7; 11 bases map to TRBD1. The germline CDR1 and CDR2 sequences are SGHRS and YFSETQ. V lost 4 bases and J lost 6; bases outside the gene matches: 9. The CDR3 has 15 residues.

The rearrangement joins TRBV11-1 to TRBJ2-3, with D possibly TRBD2 on 5 matching bases. From germline, CDR1 is SGHAT and CDR2 FQDESV (reference sequence). V was pared by 3 bases and J by 5 bases, with 18 bases between. This CDR3 is built from 16 residues. For the CDR3, the DNA is TGTGCCAGCAGCTTTTCTCCCTTTGCGGGTGGAGATACGCAGTATTTT. It encodes CASSFSPFAGGDTQYF.

This clone has just a few counts. This chain joins TRBV28 and TRBJ2-6; 9 nucleotides line up with TRBD1. V lost 0 bases to trimming and J lost 1 base; unmatched junction nucleotides: 4. The CDR3 contains 18 residues. Germline CDR1 MDHEN, CDR2 SYDVKM. The DNA of the CDR3 is TGTGCCAGCAGTTTATGGGACAGGGGTTTTTCTGGGGCCAACGTCCTGACTTTC. It specifies CASSLWDRGFSGANVLTF.

This clone was seen a handful of times. The V gene is TRBV29-1, the J gene TRBJ2-3, with D possibly being TRBD1 or TRBD2 (6 bases each). The CDR3 consists of 15 residues. V was trimmed by 4 bases and J by 0 bases, leaving 14 bases between them. Per the germline V gene, CDR1 is SQVTM and CDR2 is ANQGSEA. CDR3 loop: CSVAIGGGSTDTQYF. CDR3 in DNA: TGCAGCGTTGCAATAGGGGGAGGAAGCACAGATACGCAGTATTTT.

This clone has a count of ten or more. The CDR3 DNA reads TGTGCCAGCAGTGACAGACCCGGTGACATTCAGTACTTC. Amino acids: CASSDRPGDIQYF. The chain recombines TRBV28 with TRBJ2-4; the D gene is possibly TRBD1 (5 bases). With 5 bases removed from V and 8 bases from J, the gap between germline ends came to 13 bases. The CDR3 extends over 13 amino acids. Germline assignment: CDR1 MDHEN and CDR2 SYDVKM.

This sequence joins TRBV6-6 and TRBJ2-1, with 11 nucleotides matching TRBD2. Germline values: CDR1 MNHNY, CDR2 SVGAGI (reference sequence). The length of the CDR3 is 13 residues. V dropped 7 bases and J dropped 7; count of bases not matched to a gene: 3. The CDR3 coding sequence is TGTGCCAGCATAATAGCGGGAGGGAATGAGCAGTTCTTC. Protein: CASIIAGGNEQFF.

The V and J genes are TRBV11-2 and TRBJ2-3; possibly TRBD2 for D (6 bases). This CDR3 contains 14 residues. V dropped 2 bases and J dropped 3 bases, with 9 bases sitting between them. Per the germline V gene, CDR1 is SGHAT and CDR2 is FQNNGV. CDR3 bases: TGTGCCAGCAGCTTAACCCGGGGGACAGATACGCAGTATTTT. Its protein product is CASSLTRGTDTQYF.

This clone was seen more than once but under ten times. The chain employs TRBV6-6 and TRBJ2-7, with D uncertain. CDR1 and CDR2 from the germline V gene are MNHNY and SVGAGI (reference sequence). This CDR3 contains 13 residues. V was pared by 4 bases and J by 7 bases, with 14 bases between. This CDR3 reads CASSSWPLGEQYF. CDR3 coding DNA: TGTGCCAGCAGTTCGTGGCCGTTGGGGGAGCAGTACTTC.

The sample holds many counts of this clone. This chain connects TRBV29-1 to TRBJ1-1, with TRBD1 identical over 9 bases. Germline values: CDR1 SQVTM, CDR2 ANQGSEA. The CDR3 spans 12 residues. V dropped 7 bases and J dropped 11; count of bases not matched to a gene: 11. The CDR3 sequence is CSGGDLGTGAFF. CDR3 nucleotide sequence: TGCAGCGGAGGGGACCTGGGGACAGGGGCTTTCTTT. Full variable domain (missing parts from reference TRBV29-1 and TRBJ1-1): SAVISQKPSRDICQRGTSLTIQCQVDSQVTMMFWYRQQPGQSLTLIATANQGSEATYESGFVIDKFPISRPNLTFSTLTVSNMSPEDSSIYLCSGGDLGTGAFFGQGTRLTVV.

This clone has at least ten counts. The rearrangement joins TRBV14 to TRBJ2-7; 9 bases agree with TRBD1. CDR1 and CDR2 (germline): SGHDN, FVKESK. This CDR3 has 14 residues. V trimming: 3 bases; J trimming: 7 bases; junction bases outside the gene matches: 7. The CDR3 DNA reads as TGTGCCAGCAGCCACCTAAAGGACAGGGGTGAGCAGTACTTC. Protein sequence: CASSHLKDRGEQYF.

Many counts were recorded for this clone. V gene TRBV18 combines with J gene TRBJ2-7; 7 positions agree with TRBD2. Germline V gives CDR1 KGHSH, CDR2 LQKENI. The CDR3 consists of 15 residues. V was clipped by 1 base and J by 6 bases; unmatched bases: 9. CDR3 in amino acids: CASSPLGRELGEQYF. The CDR3 DNA follows: TGTGCCAGCTCACCACTGGGGCGGGAGCTGGGCGAGCAGTACTTC.

A few counts support this clone. The V and J genes are TRBV18 and TRBJ2-3, with 11 bases identical to TRBD2. V shed 4 bases, J shed 2 bases, and the junction held 2 bases outside the gene matches. The CDR3 sequence is 15 residues long. Per germline, CDR1 KGHSH and CDR2 LQKENI. CDR3 sequence: CASSQTSGTTDTQYF. Written as DNA, the CDR3 is TGTGCCAGCTCACAGACTAGCGGGACCACAGATACGCAGTATTTT. The variable domain in full, completed from reference TRBV18 and TRBJ2-3, reads NAGVMQNPRHLVRRRGQEARLRCSPMKGHSHVYWYRQLPEEGLKFMVYLQKENIIDESGMPKERFSAEFPKEGPSILRIQQVVRGDSAAYFCASSQTSGTTDTQYFGPGTRLTVL.

At least ten counts were recorded for this clone. In the same sample, other DNA sequences code for this CDR3. This sequence joins TRBV4-3 and TRBJ2-7; D is possibly TRBD1 (6 bases). V lost 0 bases and J 2 bases, leaving 11 bases between the germline ends. The CDR3 covers 15 residues. Germline V gene sequence: CDR1 LGHNA, CDR2 YSLEER. The CDR3 DNA reads as TGCGCCAGCAGCCAAGATCTGAACAGGGCCTACGAGCAGTACTTC. This encodes CASSQDLNRAYEQYF.